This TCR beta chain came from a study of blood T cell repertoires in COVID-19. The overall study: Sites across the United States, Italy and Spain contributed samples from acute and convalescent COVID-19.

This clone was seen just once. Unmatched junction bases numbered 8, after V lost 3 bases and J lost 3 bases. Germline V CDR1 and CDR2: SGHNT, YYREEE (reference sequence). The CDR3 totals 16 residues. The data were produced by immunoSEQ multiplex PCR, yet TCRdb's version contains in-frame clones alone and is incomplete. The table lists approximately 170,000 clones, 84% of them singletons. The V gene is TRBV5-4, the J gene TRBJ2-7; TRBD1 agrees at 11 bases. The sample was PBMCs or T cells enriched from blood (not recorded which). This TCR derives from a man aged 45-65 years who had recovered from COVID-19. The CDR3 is CASSSGQGVLVYEQYF. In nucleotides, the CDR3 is TGTGCCAGCAGCTCGGGACAGGGGGTCTTAGTCTACGAGCAGTACTTC.